This paragraph reports one T cell receptor beta chain. Its cognate antigen is unknown. These data are taken from a study of T cells after yellow fever vaccination. Findings of the study overall: Clonotypes appearing in both CD4 and CD8 compartments existed, and their share was small.

Synthesis of TCR cDNA relied on 5'RACE template switching, which attached a universal primer site and UMIs. TCRdb reprocessed the 5' RACE reads via MiXCR and lists one record per CDR3 protein. The table lists 300,000 to 400,000 distinct CDR3 sequences, about 10% of them singletons. The specimen was CD4+ T cells sorted from PBMCs, collected 45 days after the yellow fever booster vaccination. This receptor was taken from a man aged 18 to 29 who received the YFV17D yellow fever vaccine.

This CDR3 is CASSLEANTGELFF. CDR3 sequence (DNA): TGCGCCAGCAGCTTGGAAGCGAACACCGGGGAGCTGTTTTTT. V usage is TRBV5-1 and J usage is TRBJ2-2; unclear D gene. Germline values: CDR1 SGHRS, CDR2 YFSETQ. The CDR3 is 14 amino acids. V was clipped by 0 bases and J by 0 bases, with 3 bases between them.